This TCR beta chain was obtained from a study of blood T cell repertoires in COVID-19. Across the whole study: The analysed material was cDNA or gDNA that came from T cells, B-cell-depleted T cells, or PBMCs.

During active infection, Seattle patients enrolled and were then monitored through disease. Sequenced by immunoSEQ multiplex PCR; TCRdb stores in-frame clones only, minus some. The table lists hundreds of thousands of clones, 88% of them singletons, with approximately 12% in the top ten. V was pared by 2 bases and J by 6 bases, with 15 bases between. The germline CDR1 and CDR2 sequences are MNHNS and SASEGT. The CDR3 is 15 residues long. The TCR originated in a woman aged 45-60 years with COVID-19, enrolled during active disease. Sequencing was performed on peripheral blood. V usage is TRBV6-1 and J usage is TRBJ2-3; the D gene is possibly TRBD2 (5 bases). CDR3 residues: CASSESQNWEDTQYF. As DNA, the CDR3 is TGTGCCAGCAGTGAAAGCCAGAATTGGGAGGATACGCAGTATTTT.